This TCR beta chain emerged from a study of T cell responses to AZD1222 COVID-19 vaccine. CDR1 is SEHNR, CDR2 FQNEAQ, per germline (reference sequence). The V and J ends lost 4 bases and 8 bases, in that order; junction bases with no gene match: 6. The length of the CDR3 is 15 residues. Method: immunoSEQ multiplex PCR; TCRdb's copy keeps in-frame clones and lacks some. Seen here are 90,000 to 120,000 clones, approximately 89% observed once, and the top ten hold approximately 22%. The clonotype comes from an adult in good health. The input for sequencing was peripheral blood, taken on day 0 of AZD1222 vaccination. J is TRBJ1-6 and V is TRBV7-9; 9 nucleotides agree with TRBD1. The CDR3 is CASSSETGGDSPLHF. CDR3 nucleotide sequence: TGTGCCAGCAGCTCAGAGACAGGGGGAGATTCACCCCTCCACTTT. Complete variable domain (other parts from reference TRBV7-9 and TRBJ1-6): DTGVSQNPRHKITKRGQNVTFRCDPISEHNRLYWYRQTLGQGPEFLTYFQNEAQLEKSRLLSDRFSAERPKGSFSTLEIQRTEQGDSAMYLCASSSETGGDSPLHFGNGTRLTVT.